The clone carrying this TCR beta chain was detected a few times. Antigen: not known. These data originate in a study of CD8+ T cells in alopecia areata. Findings and caveats of the study: Compared with normal scalp, lesional scalp had higher clonality and more expanded CD8+ clones. Sequencing of scalp samples also includes resident alphabeta T cells from normal skin.

cDNA prepared by RNA extraction and subsequent reverse transcription served as the template for sequencing. This table comes from immunoSEQ multiplex PCR, and its TCRdb copy is limited to in-frame clones, with some not included. The sample lists about 74,000 clones, roughly 30% occurring once. Germline V lookup: CDR1 SGDLS, CDR2 YYNGEE. Deletions cut 0 bases from V and 5 bases from J, with 11 bases between. The CDR3 has 14 amino acids. Indicated treatment: oral pan-JAK inhibitor, 5-10 mg twice daily. The sample here was CD8+ T cells sorted from blood, taken at week 4, from a patient treated with tofacitinib. V is TRBV9 and J is TRBJ1-1, with TRBD1 as a possible D gene (6 bases). This sequence originates from a human donor with alopecia areata. For the CDR3, the DNA is TGTGCCAGCAGCGTAGAAGGGGGGCATACTGAAGCTTTCTTT. Protein product: CASSVEGGHTEAFF. The complete variable domain, with remaining parts taken from reference TRBV9 and TRBJ1-1, reads DSGVTQTPKHLITATGQRVTLRCSPRSGDLSVYWYQQSLDQGLQFLIQYYNGEERAKGNILERFSAQQFPDLHSELNLSSLELGDSALYFCASSVEGGHTEAFFGQGTRLTVV.